This entry features one T cell receptor (beta chain) sequence. As yet, its antigen is unknown. This sample is part of a study of T cells in Graves' hyperthyroidism and ophthalmopathy. Patients aged 18 to 65 had newly diagnosed hyperthyroidism that had lasted under 2 months. Those patients with uncontrolled infection, other autoimmune disease, pregnancy or lactation were excluded. General study results and limits: Among clonotypes expanded in thyroid above 0.001, most were also found in blood.

Trimming pared 4 bases from V and 5 bases from J, leaving 11 bases between. Germline loops: CDR1 SEHNR, CDR2 FQNEAQ (reference sequence). This CDR3 is built from 13 residues. The CDR3 regions of TCR beta were amplified from RNA transcripts. In the first-round RT-PCR of the TCR CDR3, the HTBI primer set was used. TCRdb reprocessed the multiplex PCR reads with MiXCR, giving one entry per CDR3 protein. Among under 400,000 distinct CDR3 sequences listed, roughly 23% were seen once. The sequence was collected from a woman aged 50 to 60 with Graves' hyperthyroidism. The sample comprised blood. This chain uses TRBV7-9 with TRBJ1-2; D not resolved. CDR3 DNA: TGTGCCAGCAGCTCTCCCCGTGGGTATGGCTACACCTTC. This gives the protein CASSSPRGYGYTF. Filled out from reference TRBV7-9 and TRBJ1-2, the complete variable domain reads DTGVSQNPRHKITKRGQNVTFRCDPISEHNRLYWYRQTLGQGPEFLTYFQNEAQLEKSRLLSDRFSAERPKGSFSTLEIQRTEQGDSAMYLCASSSPRGYGYTFGSGTRLTVV.